Listed below are T cell receptor beta chains from one sample, sequenced in a study of OX40 agonist ivuxolimab in advanced cancers. Repertoires were generated with immunoSEQ multiplex PCR, while TCRdb's copy carries only in-frame clones and drops some. The sample has roughly 81,000 clones; about 88% are singletons. Sequenced material: CD4+ or CD8+ T cells sorted from blood, taken in a trial of the OX40 agonist ivuxolimab. All receptors come from an adult with an advanced solid tumor such as melanoma, head and neck, liver or kidney cancer. CDR3s include the opening cysteine and the closing phenylalanine or tryptophan. A D gene is named only where the DNA matches it firmly. Only some rows state a clone size, as once, few, many or a class for expanded clones.

abundance	v_gene	d_gene	j_gene	CDR3nt	CDR3aa
-	TRBV7-9	-	TRBJ1-1	TGTGCCAGCAGCCCTACACCGGGGTTGGTCACTGAAGCTTTCTTT	CASSPTPGLVTEAFF
once	TRBV4-2	-	TRBJ2-5	TGTGCCAGCAGCCAAGTGTACTCAGAGACCCAGTACTTC	CASSQVYSETQYF
-	TRBV5-1	-	TRBJ1-1	TGCGCCAGCAGCTGGGAGGGGAACACTGAAGCTTTCTTT	CASSWEGNTEAFF
-	TRBV5-6	-	TRBJ1-5	TGTGCCAGCACCCGGCTTAATAGCAATCAGCCCCAGCATTTT	CASTRLNSNQPQHF
-	TRBV7-9	-	TRBJ1-2	TGTGCCAGCAGCCTCACAGGAGTTCCTTCCTATGGCTACACCTTC	CASSLTGVPSYGYTF
-	TRBV7-2	-	TRBJ2-7	TGTGCCAGCAGCTCCACTGGTGGTTACGAGCAGTACTTC	CASSSTGGYEQYF
-	TRBV9	-	TRBJ1-4	TGTGCCAGCAGCGCGGATGGGTTGGCAACACCAAAACTGTTTTTT	CASSADGLATPKLFF
-	TRBV28	-	TRBJ1-3	TGTGCCAGCAGCCCCCCAGGCGGGTACTCTGGAAACACCATATATTTT	CASSPPGGYSGNTIYF
-	TRBV7-9	-	TRBJ1-5	TGTGCCAGCAGCTTAAACAGGGACAATCAGCCCCAGCATTTT	CASSLNRDNQPQHF
-	TRBV5-1	-	TRBJ1-3	TGCGCCAGCAGCGCGGGGCAGCCCCGGGACACCATATATTTT	CASSAGQPRDTIYF
-	TRBV5-4	-	TRBJ2-7	TGTGCCAGCAGCCCGTGGGGATACGAGCAGTACTTC	CASSPWGYEQYF
once	TRBV6-6	TRBD1	TRBJ2-7	TGTGCCAGCAGTTCGACAGGGGAGAACGAGCAGTACTTC	CASSSTGENEQYF
-	TRBV28	TRBD1	TRBJ1-5	TGTGCCAGCACCCGAGGACAGGGCAATCAGCCCCAGCATTTT	CASTRGQGNQPQHF
-	TRBV9	-	TRBJ1-1	TGTGCCAGCAGCGTAAGAGGGGAAAGGACTGAAGCTTTCTTT	CASSVRGERTEAFF
-	TRBV2	TRBD1	TRBJ1-1	TGTGCCAGCAGGGGACAGGGAGGTACTGAAGCTTTCTTT	CASRGQGGTEAFF
-	TRBV7-6	TRBD1	TRBJ1-2	TGTGCCAGCAGCGGAAGGGACAGGGTCTATGGCTACACCTTC	CASSGRDRVYGYTF
once	TRBV7-9	-	TRBJ2-3	TGTGCCAGCAGCTTAGACAGAGGGGTGGAAGATACGCAGTATTTT	CASSLDRGVEDTQYF
-	TRBV25-1	-	TRBJ1-1	TGTGCCAGCAGTGAAAAGACCGTACGGGGCACTGAAGCTTTCTTT	CASSEKTVRGTEAFF
few	TRBV5-1	-	TRBJ1-2	TGCGCCAGCAGCTTGGCCGGGGCAACTTTTGGCTACACCTTC	CASSLAGATFGYTF
-	TRBV5-1	-	TRBJ2-7	TGCGCCAGCGGATCTCGACTAAGTGGGGGGGCTTTGGAGCAGTACTTC	CASGSRLSGGALEQYF
-	TRBV18	-	TRBJ1-1	TGTGCCAGCTCACCCTCGTTTCGGGGGTCAGAAGCTTTCTTT	CASSPSFRGSEAFF
-	TRBV7-2	-	TRBJ2-7	TGTGCCAGCAGCTTACAGGCAGTTCGGTGGGGCGAGCAGTACTTC	CASSLQAVRWGEQYF
-	TRBV5-1	-	TRBJ2-7	TGCGCCAGCAGCCCCACCGGGAGTAAACCCTACGAGCAGTACTTC	CASSPTGSKPYEQYF
-	TRBV6-1	-	TRBJ1-4	TGTGCCAGCAGTGAAGGACAGCGGACTGAAAAACTGTTTTTT	CASSEGQRTEKLFF
-	TRBV7-9	-	TRBJ2-1	TGTGCCAGCAGCTCCGCCTCCTACAATGAGCAGTTCTTC	CASSSASYNEQFF
once	TRBV28	TRBD1	TRBJ1-1	TGTGCCAGCAGTACTCCCGGACAGGAGAACACTGAAGCTTTCTTT	CASSTPGQENTEAFF
-	TRBV2	-	TRBJ2-2	TGTGCCAGCGAGGTCTTCAGGGATACCGGGGAGCTGTTTTTT	CASEVFRDTGELFF
-	TRBV4-1	-	TRBJ1-5	TGCGCCAGCAGCCAAGAGGGGGGAAATCAGCCCCAGCATTTT	CASSQEGGNQPQHF
-	TRBV18	TRBD1	TRBJ1-3	TGTGCCAGCTCACCATCCGGGACAGGGGGAAACACCATATATTTT	CASSPSGTGGNTIYF
-	TRBV18	-	TRBJ2-3	TGTGCCAGCACCCTGGTAGGGGGGACAGATACGCAGTATTTT	CASTLVGGTDTQYF
-	TRBV6-5	-	TRBJ1-2	TGTGCCAGCAGCGCGGGTGCCAGCGGAGGCTACACCTTC	CASSAGASGGYTF
-	TRBV6-6	-	TRBJ2-7	TGTGCCAGCAGTTACATGGGGACAATAAGCTCCTACGAGCAGTACTTC	CASSYMGTISSYEQYF
once	TRBV11-2	-	TRBJ1-2	TGTGCCAGCAGCTTTGAAGGGGACGGCTACACCTTC	CASSFEGDGYTF
-	TRBV4-2	-	TRBJ1-1	TGTGCCAGCAGCCCGATGGCGGCGGCGAACACTGAAGCTTTCTTT	CASSPMAAANTEAFF
-	TRBV16	-	TRBJ1-1	TGTGCCAGCAGCCATGACACTGAAGCTTTCTTT	CASSHDTEAFF
-	TRBV2	-	TRBJ1-5	TGTGCCAGCAGAGGAACAACGGGGCCCCAGCATTTT	CASRGTTGPQHF
-	TRBV5-1	-	TRBJ1-2	TGCGCCAGCAGCTCCAGGGGCGGTAACTATGGCTACACCTTC	CASSSRGGNYGYTF
-	TRBV4-1	-	TRBJ2-1	TGCGCCAGCAGCCAAGATTGGGGCGACTACAATGAGCAGTTCTTC	CASSQDWGDYNEQFF
-	TRBV4-1	-	TRBJ2-3	TGCGCCAGCAGCCAACCTCGTGGGGGAGGAGATACGCAGTATTTT	CASSQPRGGGDTQYF
once	TRBV5-1	-	TRBJ1-1	TGCGCCAGCAGCTTTTTGGGTTTGGGATTCAACACTGAAGCTTTCTTT	CASSFLGLGFNTEAFF
-	TRBV7-3	TRBD1	TRBJ2-2	TGTGCCAGCAGCTTCCCAGGGGGCTCTAACACCGGGGAGCTGTTTTTT	CASSFPGGSNTGELFF
once	TRBV27	-	TRBJ1-1	TGTGCCAGCAGTGCATATTCCAGGGTGGGCGAAGCTTTCTTT	CASSAYSRVGEAFF
-	TRBV19	TRBD1	TRBJ2-2	TGTGCCAGGACTTTGAGGGACAGTTGGTCAACCGGGGAGCTGTTTTTT	CARTLRDSWSTGELFF
-	TRBV6-1	-	TRBJ2-7	TGTGCCAGCAGTGGTTGGGGCCACGAGCAGTACTTC	CASSGWGHEQYF
-	TRBV6-6	TRBD1	TRBJ2-2	TGTGCCAGCAGCCCCAACAGGGGAACCGGGGAGCTGTTTTTT	CASSPNRGTGELFF